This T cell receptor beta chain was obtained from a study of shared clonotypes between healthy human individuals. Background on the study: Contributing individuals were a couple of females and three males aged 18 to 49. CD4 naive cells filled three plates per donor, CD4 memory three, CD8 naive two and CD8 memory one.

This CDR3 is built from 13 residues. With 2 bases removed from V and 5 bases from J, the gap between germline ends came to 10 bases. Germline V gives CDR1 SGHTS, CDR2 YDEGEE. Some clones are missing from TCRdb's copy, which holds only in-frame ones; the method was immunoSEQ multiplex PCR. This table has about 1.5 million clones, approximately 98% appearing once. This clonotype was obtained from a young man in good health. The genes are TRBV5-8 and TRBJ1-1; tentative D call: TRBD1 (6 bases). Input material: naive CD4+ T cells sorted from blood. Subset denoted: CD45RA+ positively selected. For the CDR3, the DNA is TGTGCCAGCAGCTTCGGGGGGCGGACTGAAGCTTTCTTT. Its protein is CASSFGGRTEAFF.